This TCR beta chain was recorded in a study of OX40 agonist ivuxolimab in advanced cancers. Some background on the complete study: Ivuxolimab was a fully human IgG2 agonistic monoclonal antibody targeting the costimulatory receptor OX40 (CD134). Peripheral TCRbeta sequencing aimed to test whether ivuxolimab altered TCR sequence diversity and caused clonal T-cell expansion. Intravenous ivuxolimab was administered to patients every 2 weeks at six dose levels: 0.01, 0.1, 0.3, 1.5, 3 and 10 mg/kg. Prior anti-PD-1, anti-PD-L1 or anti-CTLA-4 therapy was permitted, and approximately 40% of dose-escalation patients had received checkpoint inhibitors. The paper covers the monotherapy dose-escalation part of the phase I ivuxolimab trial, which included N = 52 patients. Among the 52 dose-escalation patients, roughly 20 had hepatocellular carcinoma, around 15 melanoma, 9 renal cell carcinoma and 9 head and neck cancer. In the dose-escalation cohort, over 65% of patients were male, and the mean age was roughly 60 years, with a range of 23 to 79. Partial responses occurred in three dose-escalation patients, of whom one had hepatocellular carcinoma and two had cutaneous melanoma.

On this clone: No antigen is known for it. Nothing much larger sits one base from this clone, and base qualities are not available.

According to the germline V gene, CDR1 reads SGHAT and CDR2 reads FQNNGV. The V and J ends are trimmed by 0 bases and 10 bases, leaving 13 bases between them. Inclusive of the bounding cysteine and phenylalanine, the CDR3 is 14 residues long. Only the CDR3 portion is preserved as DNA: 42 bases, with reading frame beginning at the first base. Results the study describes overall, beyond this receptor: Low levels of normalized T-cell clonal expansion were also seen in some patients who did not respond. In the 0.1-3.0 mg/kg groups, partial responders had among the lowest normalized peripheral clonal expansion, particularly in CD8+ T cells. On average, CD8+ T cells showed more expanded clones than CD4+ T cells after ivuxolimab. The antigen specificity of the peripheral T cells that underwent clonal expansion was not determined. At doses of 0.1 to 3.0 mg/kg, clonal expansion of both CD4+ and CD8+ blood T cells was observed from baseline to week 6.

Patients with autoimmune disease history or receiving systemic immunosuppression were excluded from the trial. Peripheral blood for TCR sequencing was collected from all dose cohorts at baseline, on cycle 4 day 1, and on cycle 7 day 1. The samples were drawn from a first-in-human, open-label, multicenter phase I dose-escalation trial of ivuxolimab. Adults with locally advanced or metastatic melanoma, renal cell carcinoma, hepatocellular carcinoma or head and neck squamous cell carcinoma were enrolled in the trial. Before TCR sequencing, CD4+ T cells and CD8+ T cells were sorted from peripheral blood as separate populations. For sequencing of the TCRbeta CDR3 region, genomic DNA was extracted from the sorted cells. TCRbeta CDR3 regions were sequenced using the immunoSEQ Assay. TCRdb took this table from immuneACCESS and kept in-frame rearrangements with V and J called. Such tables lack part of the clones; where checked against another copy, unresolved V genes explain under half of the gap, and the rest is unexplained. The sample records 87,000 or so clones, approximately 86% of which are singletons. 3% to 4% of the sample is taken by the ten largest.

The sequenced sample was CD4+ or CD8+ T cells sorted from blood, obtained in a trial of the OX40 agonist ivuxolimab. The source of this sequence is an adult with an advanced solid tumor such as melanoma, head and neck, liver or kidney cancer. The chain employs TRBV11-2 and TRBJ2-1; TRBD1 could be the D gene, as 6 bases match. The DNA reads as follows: TGTGCCAGCAGCTTAGATTTTGGGGGCAACGAGCAGTTCTTC. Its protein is CASSLDFGGNEQFF.